This T cell receptor beta chain was sequenced in a study of blood T cell repertoires in COVID-19. The V and J ends lost 3 bases and 12 bases respectively, with 17 bases between them. Germline assignment: CDR1 MNHNS and CDR2 SASEGT. This CDR3 region has 13 residues. Clinical history reported by participants formed the basis on which cohorts were assigned. Someone with COVID-19 had been met by exposed participants within 2 weeks before study entry. Original analysis: Nucleated cell counts were estimated from reference gene primer amplification. The data were produced by immunoSEQ multiplex PCR, yet TCRdb's version contains in-frame clones alone and is incomplete. That table gives V, J and clone size, and the DNA gave D and trimming. The sample has a few hundred thousand clones; 70% to 90% are singletons.

The rearrangement uses TRBV6-1 and TRBJ1-1, with TRBD1 as a possible D gene (6 bases). The sequenced material came from PBMCs or T cells enriched from blood (not recorded which). The TCR sequence derives from a woman aged 45 to 65 who had been exposed to COVID-19. The CDR3 here is CASSERGGTIPFF. DNA of the CDR3: TGTGCCAGCAGTGAGAGGGGAGGGACAATTCCTTTCTTT.